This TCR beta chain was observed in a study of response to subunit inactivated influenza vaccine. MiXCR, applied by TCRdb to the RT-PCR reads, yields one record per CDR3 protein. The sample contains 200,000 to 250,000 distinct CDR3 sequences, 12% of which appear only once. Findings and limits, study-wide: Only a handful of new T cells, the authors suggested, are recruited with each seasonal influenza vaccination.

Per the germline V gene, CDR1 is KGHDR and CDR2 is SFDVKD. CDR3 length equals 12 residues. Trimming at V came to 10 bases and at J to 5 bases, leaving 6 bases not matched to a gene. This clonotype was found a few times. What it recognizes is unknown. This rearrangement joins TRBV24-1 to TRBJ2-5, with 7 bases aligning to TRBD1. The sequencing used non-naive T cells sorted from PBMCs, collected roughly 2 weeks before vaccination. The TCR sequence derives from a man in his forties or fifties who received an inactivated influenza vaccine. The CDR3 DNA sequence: TGTGCCACAGCAGGGGGTCGGGAGACCCAGTACTTC. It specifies CATAGGRETQYF.